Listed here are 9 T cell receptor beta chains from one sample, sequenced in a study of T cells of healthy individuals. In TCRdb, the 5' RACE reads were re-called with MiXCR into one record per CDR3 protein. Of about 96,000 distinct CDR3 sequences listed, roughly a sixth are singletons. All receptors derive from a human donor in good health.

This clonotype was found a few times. CDR3 protein: CASSLIRGHSYEQYF. DNA for the CDR3: TGTGCCAGCAGTTTAATCCGGGGACACTCCTACGAGCAGTACTTC. The rearrangement joins TRBV28 to TRBJ2-7; TRBD1 might be the D (6 bases). The V gene's germline CDR1 is MDHEN and CDR2 SYDVKM. V was clipped by 2 bases and J by 0 bases, with 11 bases between them. The CDR3 length is 15 residues.

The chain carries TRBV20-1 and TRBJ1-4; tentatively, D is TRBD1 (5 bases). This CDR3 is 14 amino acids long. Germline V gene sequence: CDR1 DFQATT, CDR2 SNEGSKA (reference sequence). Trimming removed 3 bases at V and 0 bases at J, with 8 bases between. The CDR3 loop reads CSARDIATNEKLFF. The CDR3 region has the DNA TGCAGTGCTAGGGACATCGCAACTAATGAAAAACTGTTTTTT.

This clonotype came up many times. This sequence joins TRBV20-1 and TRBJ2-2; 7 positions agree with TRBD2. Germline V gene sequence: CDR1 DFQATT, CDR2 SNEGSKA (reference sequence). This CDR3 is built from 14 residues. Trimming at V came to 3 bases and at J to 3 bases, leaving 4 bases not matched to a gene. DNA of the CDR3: TGCAGTGCTAGTACGGGAGGCGACACCGGGGAGCTGTTTTTT. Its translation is CSASTGGDTGELFF.

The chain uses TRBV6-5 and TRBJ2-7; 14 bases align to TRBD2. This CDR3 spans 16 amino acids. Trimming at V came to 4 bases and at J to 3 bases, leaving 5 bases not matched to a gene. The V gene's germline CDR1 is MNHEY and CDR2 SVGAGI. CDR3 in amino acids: CASSSGLAGVSYEQYF. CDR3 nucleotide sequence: TGTGCCAGCAGTTCGGGACTAGCGGGAGTAAGCTACGAGCAGTACTTC.

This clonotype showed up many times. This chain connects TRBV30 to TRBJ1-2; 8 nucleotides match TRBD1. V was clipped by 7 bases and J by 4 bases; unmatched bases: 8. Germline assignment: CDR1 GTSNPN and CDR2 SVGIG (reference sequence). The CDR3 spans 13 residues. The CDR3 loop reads CASHDTGGYGYTF. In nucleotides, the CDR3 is TGTGCCTCCCACGACACAGGGGGCTATGGCTACACCTTC. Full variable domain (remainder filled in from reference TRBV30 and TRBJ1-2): SQTIHQWPATLVQPVGSPLSLECTVEGTSNPNLYWYRQAAGRGLQLLFYSVGIGQISSEVPQNLSASRPQDRQFILSSKKLLLSDSGFYLCASHDTGGYGYTFGSGTRLTVV.

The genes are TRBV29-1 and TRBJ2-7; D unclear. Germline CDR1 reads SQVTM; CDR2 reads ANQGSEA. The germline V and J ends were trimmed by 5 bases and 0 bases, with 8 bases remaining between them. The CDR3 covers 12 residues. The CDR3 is CSVTTGSYEQYF. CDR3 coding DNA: TGCAGCGTTACTACGGGCTCCTACGAGCAGTACTTC.

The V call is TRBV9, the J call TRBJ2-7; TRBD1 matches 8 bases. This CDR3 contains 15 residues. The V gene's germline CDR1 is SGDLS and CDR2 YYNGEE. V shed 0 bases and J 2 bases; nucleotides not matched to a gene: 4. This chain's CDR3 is CASSVEGQDPYEQYF. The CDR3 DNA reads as TGTGCCAGCAGCGTAGAGGGACAGGATCCCTACGAGCAGTACTTC.

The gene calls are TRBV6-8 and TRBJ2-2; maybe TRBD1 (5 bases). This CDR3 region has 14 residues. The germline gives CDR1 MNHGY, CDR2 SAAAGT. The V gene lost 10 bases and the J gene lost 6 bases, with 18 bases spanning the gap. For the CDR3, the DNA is TGTGCCATCCGGACATATTTCCACCCCGGGGAGCTGTTTTTT. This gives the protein CAIRTYFHPGELFF.

In DNA form, the CDR3 reads TGTGCCAGCAGCCAAGGCCCCAGGGGGTTTCCCCTCCACTTT. Protein sequence: CASSQGPRGFPLHF. The chain recombines TRBV14 with TRBJ1-6; 7 bases are a match to TRBD1. This CDR3 comprises 14 residues. V gave up 1 base and J gave up 13 bases; unmatched junction bases: 7. Looked up from germline, CDR1 is SGHDN and CDR2 is FVKESK.